This TCR beta chain was sequenced during a study of T cell changes during pregnancy in multiple sclerosis. Germline-derived CDR1 and CDR2 are KGHSH and LQKENI. V shed 1 base and J shed 2 bases, with 9 bases lying between them. This CDR3 contains 15 residues. The assay was immunoSEQ multiplex PCR, and TCRdb's table has in-frame clones only and misses some. The sample records about 80,000 clones, 92% being singletons. This TCR came from a female donor with multiple sclerosis, enrolled in a pregnancy study. Sequenced here: peripheral blood, sampled before pregnancy. This chain uses TRBV18 with TRBJ2-1, with TRBD1 as a possible D gene (5 bases). Written as DNA, the CDR3 is TGTGCCAGCTCACCACGGGGCGGAGCCTACAATGAGCAGTTCTTC. This sequence encodes CASSPRGGAYNEQFF.